The 5 T cell receptor beta chains below all came from one sample that was sequenced in a study of shared clonotypes between healthy human individuals. Generated by immunoSEQ multiplex PCR, the TCRdb table keeps only in-frame clones and is missing some. The repertoire holds some 240,000 clones, approximately 65% seen once, with around 10% in the top ten. The sequencing input was memory CD4+ T cells sorted from blood. The subset: CD45RA-negative fraction. The receptor source for this set is a man aged 30-40 years in good health.

This clone was found a few times. The genes are TRBV5-4 and TRBJ1-5; possible D gene TRBD1, 5 bases. V lost 4 bases, J lost 9 bases, and 14 bases lay in between. The CDR3 is 13 residues long. CDR1 is SGHNT, CDR2 YYREEE, per germline (reference sequence). The CDR3 protein is CASSLGHVGPQHF. The CDR3 coding sequence is TGTGCCAGCAGCCTCGGACACGTCGGGCCCCAGCATTTT.

The chain is built from TRBV29-1 and TRBJ1-5; 7 nucleotides line up with TRBD1. V lost 6 bases, J lost 5 bases, and 7 bases stayed unmatched. The length of the CDR3 is 13 residues. CDR1 SQVTM and CDR2 ANQGSEA come from the germline V gene. CDR3 in DNA: TGCAGCGTGACGACAGGGCAACATCAGCCCCAGCATTTT. It encodes CSVTTGQHQPQHF.

This clone was detected once. This chain joins TRBV10-3 and TRBJ2-5; TRBD1 might be the D (6 bases). V was clipped by 5 bases and J by 5 bases, with 18 bases between them. Per the germline V gene, CDR1 is ENHRY and CDR2 is SYGVKD. The CDR3 runs 15 residues. DNA of the CDR3: TGTGCCATCAGTACCAACCAACAGGGATTTGAGACCCAGTACTTC. It codes for CAISTNQQGFETQYF.

The gene calls are TRBV9 and TRBJ2-3; D not certain. CDR1 is SGDLS and CDR2 is YYNGEE in the germline V gene. V gave up 3 bases and J gave up 7 bases, with 15 bases separating them. There are 14 residues in the CDR3. The CDR3 DNA follows: TGTGCCAGCAGCGCCTTGGCAATGGCGAATACGCAGTATTTT. This translates into CASSALAMANTQYF.

The sample holds one count of this clone. The rearrangement links TRBV10-3 to TRBJ2-1; D is possibly TRBD2 (5 bases). The CDR3 extends over 16 amino acids. Trimming took off 0 bases at V and 7 bases at J, with 16 bases between the two ends. Germline CDR1 reads ENHRY; CDR2 reads SYGVKD. The CDR3 bases are TGTGCCATCAGTGAGTCGAGGCGGGCTGTGGGGAATGAGCAGTTCTTC. Translating gives CAISESRRAVGNEQFF.